This is a list of T cell receptor beta chains from one sample in a study of cytomegalovirus exposure and HLA in healthy donors. Sequenced by immunoSEQ multiplex PCR; TCRdb stores in-frame clones only, minus some. The sample consists of over 85,000 clones, around 57% of them appearing once. Sequenced: PBMCs. Every receptor here comes from a human donor in good health. The CDR3 runs from the conserved cysteine through the conserved F or W. D genes are given only for firm matches. Not every row has a clone size; where given, it reads once, few, many or a size class.

clone_size j_call v_call d_call cdr3_aa cdr3_nt
NA TRBJ1-2 TRBV2 TRBD1 CASSGILRTGTNYGYTF TGTGCCAGCAGTGGAATATTGAGGACAGGGACTAACTATGGCTACACCTTC
NA TRBJ1-2 TRBV4-1 NA CASSPGGTPNYGYTF TGCGCCAGCAGCCCGGGGGGGACACCTAACTATGGCTACACCTTC
few TRBJ2-2 TRBV6-1 NA CASSSRDNAGELFF TGTGCCAGCAGTTCCCGGGACAACGCCGGGGAGCTGTTTTTT
NA TRBJ2-7 TRBV10-3 TRBD1 CATLQQGVDNEQYF TGTGCCACGCTACAACAGGGGGTTGATAACGAGCAGTACTTC
NA TRBJ2-5 TRBV2 NA CASSARQVEETQYF TGTGCCAGCAGCGCTCGACAGGTTGAAGAGACCCAGTACTTC
few TRBJ1-1 TRBV5-5 NA CASSFYGDVAEAFF TGTGCCAGCAGCTTTTACGGTGATGTGGCTGAAGCTTTCTTT
NA TRBJ2-7 TRBV15 TRBD1 CATSRDRTGGEQYF TGTGCCACCAGCAGAGATAGGACAGGGGGGGAGCAGTACTTC
NA TRBJ1-2 TRBV6-1 NA CASANWEGDGGYTF TGTGCCAGCGCAAACTGGGAGGGGGACGGTGGCTACACCTTC
few TRBJ2-7 TRBV7-8 NA CASSFTLAGPSEQYF TGTGCCAGCAGCTTTACGTTAGCCGGCCCCAGCGAGCAGTACTTC
NA TRBJ2-2 TRBV7-3 NA CASSLISGDTGELFF TGTGCCAGCAGCTTAATCTCCGGTGATACCGGGGAGCTGTTTTTT
NA TRBJ1-2 TRBV4-2 TRBD1 CASSHLDREKRSYTF TGTGCCAGCAGCCACCTGGACAGGGAGAAGAGGAGCTACACCTTC
NA TRBJ1-4 TRBV27 NA CASSPLPGGVREKLFF TGTGCCAGCAGTCCCCTCCCTGGGGGGGTTAGGGAAAAACTGTTTTTT
NA TRBJ2-5 TRBV7-8 NA CASSLGRQQETQYF TGTGCCAGCAGCTTAGGGCGGCAACAAGAGACCCAGTACTTC
few TRBJ2-1 TRBV7-2 NA CASSWQRYNEQFF TGTGCCAGCAGTTGGCAGCGATACAATGAGCAGTTCTTC
NA TRBJ2-3 TRBV5-1 NA CASSSGWSTDTQYF TGCGCCAGCAGCTCAGGTTGGAGCACAGATACGCAGTATTTT